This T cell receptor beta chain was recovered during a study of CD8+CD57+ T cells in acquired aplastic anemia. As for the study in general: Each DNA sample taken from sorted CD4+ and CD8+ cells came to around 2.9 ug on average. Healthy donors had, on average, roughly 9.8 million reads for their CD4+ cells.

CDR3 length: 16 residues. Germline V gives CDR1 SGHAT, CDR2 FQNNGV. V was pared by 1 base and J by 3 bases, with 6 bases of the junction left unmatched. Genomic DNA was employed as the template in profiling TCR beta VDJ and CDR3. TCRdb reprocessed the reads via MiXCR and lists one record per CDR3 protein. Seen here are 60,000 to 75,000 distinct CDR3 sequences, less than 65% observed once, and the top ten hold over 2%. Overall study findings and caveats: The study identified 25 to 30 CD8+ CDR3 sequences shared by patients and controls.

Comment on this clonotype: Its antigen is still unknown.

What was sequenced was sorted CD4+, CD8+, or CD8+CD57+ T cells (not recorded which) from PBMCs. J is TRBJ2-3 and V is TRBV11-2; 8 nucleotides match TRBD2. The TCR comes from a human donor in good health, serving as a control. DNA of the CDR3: TGTGCCAGCAGCTTAGTGGCGGGGGGCCGGACAGATACGCAGTATTTT. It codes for CASSLVAGGRTDTQYF.